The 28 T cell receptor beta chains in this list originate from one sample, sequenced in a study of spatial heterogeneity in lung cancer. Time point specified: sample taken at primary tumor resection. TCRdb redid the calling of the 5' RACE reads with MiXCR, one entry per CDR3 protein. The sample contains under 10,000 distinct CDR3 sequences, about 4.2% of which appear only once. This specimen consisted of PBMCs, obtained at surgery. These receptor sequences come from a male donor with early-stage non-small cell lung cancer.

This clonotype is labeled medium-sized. CDR3 coding DNA: TGTGCCAGCAGTGAACGATGGACCGATTCACCCCTCCACTTT. It specifies CASSERWTDSPLHF. The rearrangement joins TRBV6-1 to TRBJ1-6; the D is unclear. Trimming took off 2 bases at V and 8 bases at J, with 10 bases between the two ends. Germline CDR1 reads MNHNS; CDR2 reads SASEGT. CDR3 length equals 14 residues.

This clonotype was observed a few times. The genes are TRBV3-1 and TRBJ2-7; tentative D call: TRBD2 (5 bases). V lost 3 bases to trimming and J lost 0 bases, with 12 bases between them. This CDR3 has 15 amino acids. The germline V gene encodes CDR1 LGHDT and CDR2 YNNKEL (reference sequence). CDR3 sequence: CASSQDSPSSYEQYF. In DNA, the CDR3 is TGTGCCAGCAGCCAGGACTCACCGAGCTCCTACGAGCAGTACTTC.

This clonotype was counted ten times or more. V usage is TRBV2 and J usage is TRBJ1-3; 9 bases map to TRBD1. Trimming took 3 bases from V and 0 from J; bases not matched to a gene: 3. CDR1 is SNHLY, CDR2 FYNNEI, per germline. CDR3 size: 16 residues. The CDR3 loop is CASSDGQGNSGNTIYF. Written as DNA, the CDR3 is TGTGCCAGCAGTGACGGACAGGGGAACTCTGGAAACACCATATATTTT.

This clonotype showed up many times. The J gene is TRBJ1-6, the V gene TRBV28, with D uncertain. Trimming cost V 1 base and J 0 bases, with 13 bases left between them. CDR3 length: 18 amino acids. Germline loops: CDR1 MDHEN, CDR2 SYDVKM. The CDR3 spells CASSLSAGFGSYNSPLHF. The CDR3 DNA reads TGTGCCAGCAGTTTATCCGCAGGATTCGGCTCCTATAATTCACCCCTCCACTTT.

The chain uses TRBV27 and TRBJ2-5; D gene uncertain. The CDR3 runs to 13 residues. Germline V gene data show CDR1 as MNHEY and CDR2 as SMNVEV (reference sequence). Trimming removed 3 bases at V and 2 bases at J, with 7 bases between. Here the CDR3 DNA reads TGTGCCAGCAGTTTTAGGTTTCAAGAGACCCAGTACTTC. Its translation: CASSFRFQETQYF.

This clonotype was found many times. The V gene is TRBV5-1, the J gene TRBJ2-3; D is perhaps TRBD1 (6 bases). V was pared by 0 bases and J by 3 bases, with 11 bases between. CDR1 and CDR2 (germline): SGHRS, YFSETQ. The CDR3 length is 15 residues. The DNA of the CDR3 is TGCGCCAGCAGCTTGGAATCACAGGGAACAGATACGCAGTATTTT. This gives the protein CASSLESQGTDTQYF.

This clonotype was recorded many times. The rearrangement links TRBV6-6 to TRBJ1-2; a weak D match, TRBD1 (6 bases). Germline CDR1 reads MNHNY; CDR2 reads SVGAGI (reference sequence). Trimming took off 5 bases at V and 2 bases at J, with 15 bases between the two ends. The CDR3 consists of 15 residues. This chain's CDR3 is CASSEGHPRNYGYTF. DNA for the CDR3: TGTGCCAGCAGTGAGGGACATCCAAGGAACTATGGCTACACCTTC.

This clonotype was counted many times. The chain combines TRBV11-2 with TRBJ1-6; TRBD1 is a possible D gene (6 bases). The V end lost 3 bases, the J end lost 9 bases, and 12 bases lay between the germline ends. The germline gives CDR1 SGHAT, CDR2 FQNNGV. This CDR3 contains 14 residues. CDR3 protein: CASSFGTLLSPLHF. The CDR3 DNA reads TGTGCCAGCAGCTTCGGGACACTTCTTTCACCCCTCCACTTT.

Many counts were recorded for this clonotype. The CDR3 nucleotides read TGTGCCAGCAGCACTCCCCTCGCTGGCTACACCTTC. It translates to CASSTPLAGYTF. The gene calls are TRBV11-2 and TRBJ1-2; D is unclear. From germline, CDR1 is SGHAT and CDR2 FQNNGV. The CDR3 extends over 12 amino acids. With 5 bases removed from V and 7 bases from J, the gap between germline ends came to 11 bases.

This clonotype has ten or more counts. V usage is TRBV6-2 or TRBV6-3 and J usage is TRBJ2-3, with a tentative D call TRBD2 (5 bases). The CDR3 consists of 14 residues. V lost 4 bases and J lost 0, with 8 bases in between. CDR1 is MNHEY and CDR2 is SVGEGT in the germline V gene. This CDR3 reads CASSFGESTDTQYF. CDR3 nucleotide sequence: TGTGCCAGCAGTTTCGGGGAGAGCACAGATACGCAGTATTTT.

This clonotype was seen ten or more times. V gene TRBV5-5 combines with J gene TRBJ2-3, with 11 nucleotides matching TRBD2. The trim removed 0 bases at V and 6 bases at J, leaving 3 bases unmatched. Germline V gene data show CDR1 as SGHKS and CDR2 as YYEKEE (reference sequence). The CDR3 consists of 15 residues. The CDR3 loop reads CASSLVLAGGDTQYF. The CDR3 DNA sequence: TGTGCCAGCAGCTTGGTTCTAGCGGGGGGCGATACGCAGTATTTT.

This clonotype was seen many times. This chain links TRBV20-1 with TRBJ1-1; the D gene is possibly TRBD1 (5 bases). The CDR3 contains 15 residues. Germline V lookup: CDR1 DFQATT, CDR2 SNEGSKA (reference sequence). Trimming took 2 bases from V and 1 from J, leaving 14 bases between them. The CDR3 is CSARMGLGPNTEAFF. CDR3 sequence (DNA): TGCAGTGCTAGAATGGGGCTGGGACCGAACACTGAAGCTTTCTTT.

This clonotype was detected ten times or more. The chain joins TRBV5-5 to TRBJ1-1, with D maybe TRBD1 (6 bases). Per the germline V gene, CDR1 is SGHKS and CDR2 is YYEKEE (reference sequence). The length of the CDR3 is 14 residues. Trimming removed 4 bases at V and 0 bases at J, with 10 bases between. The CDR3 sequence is CASSKTGMNTEAFF. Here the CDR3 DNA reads TGTGCCAGCAGCAAGACAGGTATGAACACTGAAGCTTTCTTT. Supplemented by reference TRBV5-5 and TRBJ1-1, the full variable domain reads DAGVTQSPTHLIKTRGQQVTLRCSPISGHKSVSWYQQVLGQGPQFIFQYYEKEERGRGNFPDRFSARQFPNYSSELNVNALLLGDSALYLCASSKTGMNTEAFFGQGTRLTVV.

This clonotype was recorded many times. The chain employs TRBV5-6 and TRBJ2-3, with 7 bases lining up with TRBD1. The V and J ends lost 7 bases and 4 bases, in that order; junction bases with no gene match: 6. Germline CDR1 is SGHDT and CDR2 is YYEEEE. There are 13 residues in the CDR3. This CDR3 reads CASGRQGPDTQYF. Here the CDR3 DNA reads TGTGCCAGCGGCCGACAGGGCCCAGATACGCAGTATTTT.

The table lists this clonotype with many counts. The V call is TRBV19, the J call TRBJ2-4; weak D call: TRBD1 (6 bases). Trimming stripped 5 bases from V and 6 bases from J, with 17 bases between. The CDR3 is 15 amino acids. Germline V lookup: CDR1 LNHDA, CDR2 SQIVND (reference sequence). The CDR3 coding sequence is TGTGCCAGTAGTCCACGACAGGACCATCGAAACATTCAGTACTTC. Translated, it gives CASSPRQDHRNIQYF.

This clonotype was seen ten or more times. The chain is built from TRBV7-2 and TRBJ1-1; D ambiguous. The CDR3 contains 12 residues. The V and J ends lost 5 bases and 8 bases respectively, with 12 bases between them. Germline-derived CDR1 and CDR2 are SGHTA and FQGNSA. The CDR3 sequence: CASSNPYEEAFF. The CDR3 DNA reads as TGTGCCAGCAGCAACCCCTACGAGGAAGCTTTCTTT. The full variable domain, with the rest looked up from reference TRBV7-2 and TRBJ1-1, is GAGVSQSPSNKVTEKGKDVELRCDPISGHTALYWYRQSLGQGLEFLIYFQGNSAPDKSGLPSDRFSAERTGGSVSTLTIQRTQQEDSAVYLCASSNPYEEAFFGQGTRLTVV.

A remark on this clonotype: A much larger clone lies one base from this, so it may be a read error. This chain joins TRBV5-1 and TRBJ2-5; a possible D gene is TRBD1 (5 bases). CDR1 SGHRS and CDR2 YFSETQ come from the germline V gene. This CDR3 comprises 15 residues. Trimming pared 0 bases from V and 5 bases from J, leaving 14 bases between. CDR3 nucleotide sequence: TGCGCCAGCAGCTTGGGGCAAGGGGTGTTGGAGACCCAGTACTTC. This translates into CASSLGQGVLETQYF.

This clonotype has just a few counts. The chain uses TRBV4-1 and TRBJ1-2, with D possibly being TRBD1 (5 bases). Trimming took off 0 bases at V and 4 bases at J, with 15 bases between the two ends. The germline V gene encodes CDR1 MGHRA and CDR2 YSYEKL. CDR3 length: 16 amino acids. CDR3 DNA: TGCGCCAGCAGCCAAGATTGGGGCCGTTCGAGCTATGGCTACACCTTC. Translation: CASSQDWGRSSYGYTF.

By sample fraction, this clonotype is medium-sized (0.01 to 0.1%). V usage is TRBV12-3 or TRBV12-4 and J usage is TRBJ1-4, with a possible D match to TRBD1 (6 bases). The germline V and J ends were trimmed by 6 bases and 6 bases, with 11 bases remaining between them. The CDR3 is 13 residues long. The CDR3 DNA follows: TGTGCCAGCAGCCGGGACACAGATGAAAAACTGTTTTTT. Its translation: CASSRDTDEKLFF.

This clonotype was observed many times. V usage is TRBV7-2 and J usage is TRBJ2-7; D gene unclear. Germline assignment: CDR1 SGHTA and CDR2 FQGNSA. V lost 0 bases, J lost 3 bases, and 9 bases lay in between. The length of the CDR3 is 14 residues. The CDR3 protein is CASSLAQQDYEQYF. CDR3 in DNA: TGTGCCAGCAGCTTAGCCCAGCAGGACTACGAGCAGTACTTC.

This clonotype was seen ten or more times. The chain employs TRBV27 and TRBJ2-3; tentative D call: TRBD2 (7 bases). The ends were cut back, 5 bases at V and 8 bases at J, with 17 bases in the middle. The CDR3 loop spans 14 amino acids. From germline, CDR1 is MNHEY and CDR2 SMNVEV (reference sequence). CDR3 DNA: TGTGCCAGCAGTCGGGGGGCCGAATTCGGTACGCAGTATTTT. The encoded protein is CASSRGAEFGTQYF.

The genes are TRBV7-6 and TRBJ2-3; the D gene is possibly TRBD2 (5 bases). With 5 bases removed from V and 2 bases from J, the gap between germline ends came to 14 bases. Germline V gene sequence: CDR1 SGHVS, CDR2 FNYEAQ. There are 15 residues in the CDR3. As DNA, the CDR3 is TGTGCCAGCAGCCAATACCGGGGATACACAGATACGCAGTATTTT. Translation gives CASSQYRGYTDTQYF.

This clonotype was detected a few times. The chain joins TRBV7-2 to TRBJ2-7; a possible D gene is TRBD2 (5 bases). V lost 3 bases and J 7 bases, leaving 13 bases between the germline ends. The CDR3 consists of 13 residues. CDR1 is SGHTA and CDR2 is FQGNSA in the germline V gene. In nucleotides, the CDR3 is TGTGCCAGCAGCTTGGAGGCTCGGGGAGAGCAGTACTTC. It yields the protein CASSLEARGEQYF.

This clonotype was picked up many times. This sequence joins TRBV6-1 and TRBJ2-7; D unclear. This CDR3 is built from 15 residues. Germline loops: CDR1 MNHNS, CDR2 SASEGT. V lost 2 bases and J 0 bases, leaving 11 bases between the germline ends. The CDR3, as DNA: TGTGCCAGCAGTGAAATGGCAGGAAGCTCCTACGAGCAGTACGTC. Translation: CASSEMAGSSYEQYV.

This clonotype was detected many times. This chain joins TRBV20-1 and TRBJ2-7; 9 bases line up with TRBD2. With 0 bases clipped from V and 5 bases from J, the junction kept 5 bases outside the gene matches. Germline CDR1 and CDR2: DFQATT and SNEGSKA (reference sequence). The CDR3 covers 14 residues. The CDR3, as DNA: TGCAGTGCTAGAGATGTGCGGGGGGGCCACGAGCAGTACGTC. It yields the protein CSARDVRGGHEQYV.

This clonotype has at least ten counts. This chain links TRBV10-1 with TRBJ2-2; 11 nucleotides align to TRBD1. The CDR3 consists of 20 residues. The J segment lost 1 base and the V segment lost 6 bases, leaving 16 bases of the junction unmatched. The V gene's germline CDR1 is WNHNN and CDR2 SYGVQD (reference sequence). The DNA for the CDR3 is TGCGCCAGCAGCCAATTCAAATTCCGGGACAGGGGGATGAACACCGGGGAGCTGTTTTTT. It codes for CASSQFKFRDRGMNTGELFF.

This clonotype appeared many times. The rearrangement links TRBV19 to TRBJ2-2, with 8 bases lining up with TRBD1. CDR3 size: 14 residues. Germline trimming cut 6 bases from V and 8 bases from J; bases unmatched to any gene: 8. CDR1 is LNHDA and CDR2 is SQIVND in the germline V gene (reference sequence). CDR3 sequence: CASSLQGAAGELFF. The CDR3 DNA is TGTGCCAGTAGCCTGCAGGGGGCAGCAGGGGAGCTGTTTTTT.

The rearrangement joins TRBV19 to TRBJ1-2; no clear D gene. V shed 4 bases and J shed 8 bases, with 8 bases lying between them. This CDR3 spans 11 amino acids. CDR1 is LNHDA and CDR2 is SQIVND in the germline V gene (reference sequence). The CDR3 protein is CASSTSGGYTF. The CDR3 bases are TGTGCCAGTAGTACCTCCGGGGGCTACACCTTC.